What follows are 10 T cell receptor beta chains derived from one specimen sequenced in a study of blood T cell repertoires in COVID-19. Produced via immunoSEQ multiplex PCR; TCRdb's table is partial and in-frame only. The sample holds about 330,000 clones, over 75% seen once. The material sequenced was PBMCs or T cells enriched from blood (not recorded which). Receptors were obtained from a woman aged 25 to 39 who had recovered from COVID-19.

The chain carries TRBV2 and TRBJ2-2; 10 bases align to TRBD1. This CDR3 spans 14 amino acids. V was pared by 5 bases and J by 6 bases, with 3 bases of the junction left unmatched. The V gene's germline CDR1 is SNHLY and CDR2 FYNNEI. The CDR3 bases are TGTGCCAGCAGTCGGGACAGGGGCGCCGGGGAGCTGTTTTTT. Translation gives CASSRDRGAGELFF.

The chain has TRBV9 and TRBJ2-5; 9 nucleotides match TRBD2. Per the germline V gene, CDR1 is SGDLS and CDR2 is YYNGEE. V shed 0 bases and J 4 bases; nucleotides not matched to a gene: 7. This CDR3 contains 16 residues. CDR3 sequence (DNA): TGTGCCAGCAGCGTAGTGGCGGGGGGGCTATTAGAGACCCAGTACTTC. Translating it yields CASSVVAGGLLETQYF.

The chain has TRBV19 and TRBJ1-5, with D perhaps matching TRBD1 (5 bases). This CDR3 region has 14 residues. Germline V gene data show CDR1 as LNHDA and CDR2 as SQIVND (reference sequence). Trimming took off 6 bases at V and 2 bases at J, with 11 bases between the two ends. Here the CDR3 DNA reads TGTGCCAGTAGCACGCTAGGGGGCAATCAGCCCCAGCATTTT. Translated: CASSTLGGNQPQHF. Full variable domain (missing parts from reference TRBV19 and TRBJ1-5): DGGITQSPKYLFRKEGQNVTLSCEQNLNHDAMYWYRQDPGQGLRLIYYSQIVNDFQKGDIAEGYSVSREKKESFPLTVTSAQKNPTAFYLCASSTLGGNQPQHFGDGTRLSIL.

CDR3 coding DNA: TGTGCCAGCAGCTCAACTAGCGGGGGGCTCGAGACCCAGTACTTC. It translates to CASSSTSGGLETQYF. The gene calls are TRBV5-8 and TRBJ2-5; 12 bases are a match to TRBD2. The trim removed 3 bases at V and 5 bases at J, leaving 5 bases unmatched. The CDR3 totals 15 residues. Germline V CDR1 and CDR2: SGHTS, YDEGEE. The complete variable domain, with remaining parts taken from reference TRBV5-8 and TRBJ2-5, reads EAGVTQSPTHLIKTRGQQATLRCSPISGHTSVYWYQQALGLGLQFLLWYDEGEERNRGNFPPRFSGRQFPNYSSELNVNALELEDSALYLCASSSTSGGLETQYFGPGTRLLVL.

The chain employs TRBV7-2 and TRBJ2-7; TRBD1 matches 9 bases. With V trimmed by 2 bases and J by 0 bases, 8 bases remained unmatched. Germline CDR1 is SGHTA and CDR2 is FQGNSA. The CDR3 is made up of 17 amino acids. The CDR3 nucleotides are TGTGCCAGCAGCTTAATAGCCGGGACAGGGATCTCCTACGAGCAGTACTTC. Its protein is CASSLIAGTGISYEQYF.

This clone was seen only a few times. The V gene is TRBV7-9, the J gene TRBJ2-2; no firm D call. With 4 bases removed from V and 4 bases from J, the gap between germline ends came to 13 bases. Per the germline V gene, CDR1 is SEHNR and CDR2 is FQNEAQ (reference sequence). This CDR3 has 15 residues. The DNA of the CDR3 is TGTGCCAGCAGCTCGGAGCTTGTCAGCACCGGGGAGCTGTTTTTT. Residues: CASSSELVSTGELFF. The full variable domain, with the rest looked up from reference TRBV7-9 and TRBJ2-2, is DTGVSQNPRHKITKRGQNVTFRCDPISEHNRLYWYRQTLGQGPEFLTYFQNEAQLEKSRLLSDRFSAERPKGSFSTLEIQRTEQGDSAMYLCASSSELVSTGELFFGEGSRLTVL.

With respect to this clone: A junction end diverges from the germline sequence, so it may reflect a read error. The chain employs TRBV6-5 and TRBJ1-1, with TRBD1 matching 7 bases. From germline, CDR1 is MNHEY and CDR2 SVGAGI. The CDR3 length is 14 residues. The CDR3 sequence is CASSITPGGPGYTF. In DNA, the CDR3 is TGTGCCAGCAGTATTACCCCAGGGGGGCCAGGCTACACCTTT.

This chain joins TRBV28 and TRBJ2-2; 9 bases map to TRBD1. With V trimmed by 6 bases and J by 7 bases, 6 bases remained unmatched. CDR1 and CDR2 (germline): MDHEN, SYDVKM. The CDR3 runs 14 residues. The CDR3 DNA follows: TGTGCCAGCAGACAACAGGGGGCCATCGGGGAGCTGTTTTTT. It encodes CASRQQGAIGELFF. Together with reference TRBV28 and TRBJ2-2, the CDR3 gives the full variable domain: DVKVTQSSRYLVKRTGEKVFLECVQDMDHENMFWYRQDPGLGLRLIYFSYDVKMKEKGDIPEGYSVSREKKERFSLILESASTNQTSMYLCASRQQGAIGELFFGEGSRLTVL.

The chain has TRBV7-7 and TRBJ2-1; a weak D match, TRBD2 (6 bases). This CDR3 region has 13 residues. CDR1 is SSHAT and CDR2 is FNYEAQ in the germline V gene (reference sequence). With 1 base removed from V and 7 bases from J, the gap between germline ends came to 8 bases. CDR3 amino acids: CASSLGTTNEQFF. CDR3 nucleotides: TGTGCCAGCAGCTTAGGGACTACGAATGAGCAGTTCTTC. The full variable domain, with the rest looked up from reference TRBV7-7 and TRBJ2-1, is GAGVSQSPRYKVTKRGQDVTLRCDPISSHATLYWYQQALGQGPEFLTYFNYEAQPDKSGLPSDRFSAERPEGSISTLTIQRTEQRDSAMYRCASSLGTTNEQFFGPGTRLTVL.

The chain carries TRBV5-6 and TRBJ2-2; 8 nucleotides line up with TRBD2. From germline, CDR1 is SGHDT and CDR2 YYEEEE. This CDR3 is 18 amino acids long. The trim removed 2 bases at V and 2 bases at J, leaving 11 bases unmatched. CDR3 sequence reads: CASSFGPSGFTNTGELFF. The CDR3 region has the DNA TGTGCCAGCAGCTTTGGGCCTAGCGGGTTTACTAACACCGGGGAGCTGTTTTTT.